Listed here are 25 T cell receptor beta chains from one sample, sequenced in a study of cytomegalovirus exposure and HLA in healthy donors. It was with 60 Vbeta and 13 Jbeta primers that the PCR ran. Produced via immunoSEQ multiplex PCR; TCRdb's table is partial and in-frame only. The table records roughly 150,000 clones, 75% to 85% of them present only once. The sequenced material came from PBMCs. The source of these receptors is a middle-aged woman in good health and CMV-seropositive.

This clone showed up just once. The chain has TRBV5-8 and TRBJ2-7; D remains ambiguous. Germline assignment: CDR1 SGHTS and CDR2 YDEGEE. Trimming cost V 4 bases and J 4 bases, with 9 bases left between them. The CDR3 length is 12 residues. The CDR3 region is CASSNLGYEQYF. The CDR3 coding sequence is TGTGCCAGCAGCAACCTAGGTTACGAGCAGTACTTC.

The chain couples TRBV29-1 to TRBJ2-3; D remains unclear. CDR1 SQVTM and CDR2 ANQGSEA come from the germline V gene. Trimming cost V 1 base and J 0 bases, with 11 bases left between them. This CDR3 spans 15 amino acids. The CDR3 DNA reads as TGCAGCGTTGAAGTGGGTTTCGGGAGCACAGATACGCAGTATTTT. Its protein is CSVEVGFGSTDTQYF.

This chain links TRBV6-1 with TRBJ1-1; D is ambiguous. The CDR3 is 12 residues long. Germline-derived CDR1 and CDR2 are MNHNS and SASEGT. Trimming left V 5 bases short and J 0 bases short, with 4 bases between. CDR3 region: CASSPVNTEAFF. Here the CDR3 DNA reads TGTGCCAGCAGTCCAGTGAACACTGAAGCTTTCTTT.

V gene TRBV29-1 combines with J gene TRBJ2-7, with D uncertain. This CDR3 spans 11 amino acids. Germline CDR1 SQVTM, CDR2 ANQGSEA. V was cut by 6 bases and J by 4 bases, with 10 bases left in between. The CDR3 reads CSVLFKYEQYF. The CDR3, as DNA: TGCAGCGTCCTGTTTAAATACGAGCAGTACTTC.

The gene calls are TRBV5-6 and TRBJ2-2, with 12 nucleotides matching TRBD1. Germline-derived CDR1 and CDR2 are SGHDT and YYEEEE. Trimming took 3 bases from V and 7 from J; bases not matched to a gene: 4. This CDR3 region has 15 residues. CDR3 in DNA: TGTGCCAGCAGCTGGGGACAGGGGGCTGGCGGGGAGCTGTTTTTT. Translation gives CASSWGQGAGGELFF.

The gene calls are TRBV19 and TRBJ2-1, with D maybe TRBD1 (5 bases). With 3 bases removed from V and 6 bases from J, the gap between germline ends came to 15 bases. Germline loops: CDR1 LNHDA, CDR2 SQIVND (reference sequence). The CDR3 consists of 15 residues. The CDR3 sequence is CASSMQDTLGNEQFF. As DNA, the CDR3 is TGTGCCAGTAGTATGCAGGACACTCTGGGCAATGAGCAGTTCTTC.

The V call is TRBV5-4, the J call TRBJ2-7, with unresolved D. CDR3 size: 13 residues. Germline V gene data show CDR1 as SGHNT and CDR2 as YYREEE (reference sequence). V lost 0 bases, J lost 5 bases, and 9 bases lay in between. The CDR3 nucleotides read TGTGCCAGCAGCTTGGATCCGTCGGACGAGCAGTACTTC. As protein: CASSLDPSDEQYF.

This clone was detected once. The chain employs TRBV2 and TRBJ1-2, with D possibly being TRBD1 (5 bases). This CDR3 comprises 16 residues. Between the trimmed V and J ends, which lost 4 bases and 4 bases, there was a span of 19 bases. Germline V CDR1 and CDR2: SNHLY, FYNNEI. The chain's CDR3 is CASSGFGGRVGYGYTF. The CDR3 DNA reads TGTGCCAGCAGTGGGTTCGGGGGGAGGGTAGGCTATGGCTACACCTTC.

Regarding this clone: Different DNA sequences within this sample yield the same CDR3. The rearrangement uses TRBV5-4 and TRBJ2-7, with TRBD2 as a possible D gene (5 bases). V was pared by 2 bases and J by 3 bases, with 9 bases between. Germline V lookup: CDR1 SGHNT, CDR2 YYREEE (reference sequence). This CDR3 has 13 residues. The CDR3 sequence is CASSFGGNYEQYF. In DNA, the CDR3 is TGTGCCAGCAGCTTCGGAGGTAACTACGAGCAGTACTTC. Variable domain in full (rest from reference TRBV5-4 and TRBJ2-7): ETGVTQSPTHLIKTRGQQVTLRCSSQSGHNTVSWYQQALGQGPQFIFQYYREEENGRGNFPPRFSGLQFPNYSSELNVNALELDDSALYLCASSFGGNYEQYFGPGTRLTVT.

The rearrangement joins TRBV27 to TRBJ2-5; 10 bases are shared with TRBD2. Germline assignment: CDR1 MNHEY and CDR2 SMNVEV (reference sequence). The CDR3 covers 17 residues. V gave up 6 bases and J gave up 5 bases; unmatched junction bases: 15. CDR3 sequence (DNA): TGTGCCAGCAGCCAAAGGGGGAGCGGGAGGGCCGGGGAGACCCAGTACTTC. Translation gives CASSQRGSGRAGETQYF.

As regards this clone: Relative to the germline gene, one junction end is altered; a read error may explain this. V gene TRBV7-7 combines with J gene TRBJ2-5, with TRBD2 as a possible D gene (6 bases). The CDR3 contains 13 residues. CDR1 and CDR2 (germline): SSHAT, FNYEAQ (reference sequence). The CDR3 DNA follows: TGTGCTAGCAGCTATTCTAGCGTAGAGACCCAGTACTTC. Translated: CASSYSSVETQYF.

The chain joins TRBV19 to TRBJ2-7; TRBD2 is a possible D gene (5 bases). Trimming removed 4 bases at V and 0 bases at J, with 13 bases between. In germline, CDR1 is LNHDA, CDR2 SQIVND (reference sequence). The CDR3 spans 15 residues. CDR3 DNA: TGTGCCAGTAGTACCGGGGTAGGGAGCTCCTACGAGCAGTACTTC. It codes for CASSTGVGSSYEQYF.

CDR3 sequence: CAWTGGQANTGELFF. CDR3 bases: TGTGCCTGGACCGGAGGGCAGGCGAACACCGGGGAGCTGTTTTTT. This rearrangement joins TRBV30 to TRBJ2-2, with a weak D call TRBD2 (6 bases). This CDR3 is 15 amino acids long. The germline V gene encodes CDR1 GTSNPN and CDR2 SVGIG (reference sequence). Deletions cut 4 bases from V and 0 bases from J, with 12 bases between.

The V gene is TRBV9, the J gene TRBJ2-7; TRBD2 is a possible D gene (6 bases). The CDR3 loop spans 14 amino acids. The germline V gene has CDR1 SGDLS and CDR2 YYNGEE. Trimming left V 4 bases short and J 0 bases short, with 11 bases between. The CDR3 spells CASSPRGNSYEQYF. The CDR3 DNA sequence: TGTGCCAGCAGCCCACGGGGGAACTCCTACGAGCAGTACTTC.

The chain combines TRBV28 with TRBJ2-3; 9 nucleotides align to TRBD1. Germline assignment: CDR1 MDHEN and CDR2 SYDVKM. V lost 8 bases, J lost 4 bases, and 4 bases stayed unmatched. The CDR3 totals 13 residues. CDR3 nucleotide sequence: TGTGCCAGCCAGGACAGGGGTGCAGATACGCAGTATTTT. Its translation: CASQDRGADTQYF.

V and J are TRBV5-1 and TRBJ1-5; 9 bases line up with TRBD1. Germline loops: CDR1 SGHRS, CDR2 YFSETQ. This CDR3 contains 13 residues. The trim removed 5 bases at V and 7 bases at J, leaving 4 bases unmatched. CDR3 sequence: CASSEGQGQPQHF. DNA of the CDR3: TGCGCCAGCAGTGAGGGACAGGGCCAGCCCCAGCATTTT.

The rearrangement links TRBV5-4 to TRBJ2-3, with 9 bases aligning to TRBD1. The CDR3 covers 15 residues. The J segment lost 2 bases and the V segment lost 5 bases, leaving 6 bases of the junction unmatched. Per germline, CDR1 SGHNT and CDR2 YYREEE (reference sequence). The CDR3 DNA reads TGTGCCAGCAGAAGGGGACAGGGCGACACAGATACGCAGTATTTT. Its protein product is CASRRGQGDTDTQYF.

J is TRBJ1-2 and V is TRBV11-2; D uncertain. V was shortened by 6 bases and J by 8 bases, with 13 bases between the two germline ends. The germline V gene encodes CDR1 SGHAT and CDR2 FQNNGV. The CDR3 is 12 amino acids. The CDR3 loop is CASRAAGGGYTF. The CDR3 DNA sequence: TGTGCCAGCAGAGCTGCCGGAGGGGGCTACACCTTC.

CDR3 sequence: CASSYAILAGEETQYF. As DNA, the CDR3 is TGCGCCAGCAGTTACGCGATACTAGCGGGAGAAGAGACCCAGTACTTC. The chain is built from TRBV5-1 and TRBJ2-5, with 11 bases lining up with TRBD2. CDR3 length: 16 amino acids. Losses at the gene ends were 5 bases for V and 3 bases for J; bases not matched to a gene: 9. From germline, CDR1 is SGHRS and CDR2 YFSETQ.

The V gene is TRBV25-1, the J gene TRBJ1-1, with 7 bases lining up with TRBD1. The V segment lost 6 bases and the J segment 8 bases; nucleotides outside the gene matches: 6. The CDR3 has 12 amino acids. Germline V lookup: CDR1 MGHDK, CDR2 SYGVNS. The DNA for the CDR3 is TGTGCCAGCAGCACAGGGGTAGGGGAAGCTTTCTTT. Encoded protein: CASSTGVGEAFF.

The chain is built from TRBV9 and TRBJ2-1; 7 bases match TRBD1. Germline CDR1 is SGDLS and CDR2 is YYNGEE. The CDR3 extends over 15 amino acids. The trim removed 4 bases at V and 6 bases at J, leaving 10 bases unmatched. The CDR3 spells CASSTRQGLINEQFF. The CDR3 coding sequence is TGTGCCAGCAGCACTCGACAGGGTCTAATCAATGAGCAGTTCTTC. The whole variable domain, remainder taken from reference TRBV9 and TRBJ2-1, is DSGVTQTPKHLITATGQRVTLRCSPRSGDLSVYWYQQSLDQGLQFLIQYYNGEERAKGNILERFSAQQFPDLHSELNLSSLELGDSALYFCASSTRQGLINEQFFGPGTRLTVL.

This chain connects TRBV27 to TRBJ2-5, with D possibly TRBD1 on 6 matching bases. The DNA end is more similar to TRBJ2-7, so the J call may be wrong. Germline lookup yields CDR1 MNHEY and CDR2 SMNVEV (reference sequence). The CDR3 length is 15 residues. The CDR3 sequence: CASSRSRQGPYEQYF. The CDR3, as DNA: TGTGCCAGCTCTAGGAGTCGTCAGGGGCCCTACGAGCAGTACTTC.

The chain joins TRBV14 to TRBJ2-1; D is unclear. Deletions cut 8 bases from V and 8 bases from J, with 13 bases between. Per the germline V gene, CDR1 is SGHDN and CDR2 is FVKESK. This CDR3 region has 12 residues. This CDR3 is CASSTWLDEQFF. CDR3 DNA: TGTGCCAGCTCAACGTGGCTCGATGAGCAGTTCTTC.

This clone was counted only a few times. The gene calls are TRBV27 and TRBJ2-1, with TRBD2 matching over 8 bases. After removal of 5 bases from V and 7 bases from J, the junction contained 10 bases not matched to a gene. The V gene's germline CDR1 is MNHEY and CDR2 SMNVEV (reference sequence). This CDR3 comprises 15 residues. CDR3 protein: CASSPRTGLENEQFF. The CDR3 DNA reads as TGTGCCAGCAGTCCCCGTACGGGACTAGAAAATGAGCAGTTCTTC.

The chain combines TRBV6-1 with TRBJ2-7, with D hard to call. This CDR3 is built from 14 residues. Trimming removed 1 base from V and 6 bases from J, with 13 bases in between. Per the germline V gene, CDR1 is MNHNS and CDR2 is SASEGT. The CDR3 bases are TGTGCCAGCAGTGAAGGTCCAGGCGCTACCGAGCAGTACTTC. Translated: CASSEGPGATEQYF.